The entry that follows covers one T cell receptor (beta chain) sequence. The antigen remains undetermined. The entry originates in a study of a mutant IDH1 vaccine in newly diagnosed glioma. Study in general: Earlier care involved radiotherapy, temozolomide, or both, and the majority received both.

Clones were sequenced by immunoSEQ multiplex PCR, and TCRdb holds only the in-frame ones, with some missing. The sample has about 86,000 clones, 65% to 90% seen once. This sample's time point: week 23, last vaccination. Doses consisted of 300 ug of mutant IDH1 20-mer peptide each, paired with topical imiquimod. Unmatched junction bases numbered 7, after V lost 0 bases and J lost 8 bases. CDR1 is GTSNPN, CDR2 SVGIG, per germline (reference sequence). The CDR3 has 14 amino acids. The receptor was derived from a man aged 25 to 40 with glioma. Some clones in this sample may be carry-over from other donors' samples. The V and J genes are TRBV30 and TRBJ1-2; 9 bases map to TRBD1. Sequenced material: PBMCs, taken from a glioma patient whose treatment included an IDH1 peptide vaccine. For the CDR3, the DNA is TGTGCCTGGAGTGTAGGGACAGGGACGGGAGGCTACACCTTC. Its protein is CAWSVGTGTGGYTF.